These 10 T cell receptor beta chains were all obtained from the same sample, sequenced in a study of T cell responses to AZD1222 COVID-19 vaccine. Assay used: immunoSEQ multiplex PCR; TCRdb lists only in-frame clones, some missing. Of 200,000 or so clones listed, approximately 91% are singletons. This specimen consisted of peripheral blood, obtained on day 0 of AZD1222 vaccination. These receptors were collected from an adult in good health.

J is TRBJ2-3 and V is TRBV5-5, with 7 nucleotides matching TRBD2. The CDR3 totals 16 residues. Germline CDR1 and CDR2: SGHKS and YYEKEE (reference sequence). V shed 0 bases and J 2 bases; nucleotides not matched to a gene: 6. The chain's CDR3 is CASSLGASGYTDTQYF. The DNA of the CDR3 is TGTGCCAGCAGCTTGGGGGCTAGCGGATACACAGATACGCAGTATTTT.

This chain links TRBV27 with TRBJ2-1; TRBD2 matches at 8 bases. CDR1 and CDR2 from the germline V gene are MNHEY and SMNVEV (reference sequence). J lost 2 bases, V lost 3 bases, and 18 bases had no gene match. The CDR3 has 20 residues. CDR3 coding DNA: TGTGCCAGCAGTTTCAATATCATCCCGATTAGCGGGGCGACCTACAATGAGCAGTTCTTC. Its translation is CASSFNIIPISGATYNEQFF.

CDR3 DNA sequence: TGCAGAGCGGGAGGATCCAATGAGCAGTTCTTC. Its protein is CRAGGSNEQFF. The genes are TRBV29-1 and TRBJ2-1; TRBD2 agrees at 9 bases. The CDR3 loop spans 11 amino acids. Germline CDR1 SQVTM, CDR2 ANQGSEA.

The gene calls are TRBV7-9 and TRBJ2-1, with D possibly being TRBD2 (6 bases). This CDR3 has 16 residues. Germline V gene sequence: CDR1 SEHNR, CDR2 FQNEAQ (reference sequence). The V and J ends lost 2 bases and 0 bases respectively, with 11 bases between them. The CDR3 reads CASSLSRGGSYNEQFF. In DNA, the CDR3 is TGTGCCAGCAGCTTATCGCGGGGCGGCTCCTACAATGAGCAGTTCTTC. The variable domain in full, completed from reference TRBV7-9 and TRBJ2-1, reads DTGVSQNPRHKITKRGQNVTFRCDPISEHNRLYWYRQTLGQGPEFLTYFQNEAQLEKSRLLSDRFSAERPKGSFSTLEIQRTEQGDSAMYLCASSLSRGGSYNEQFFGPGTRLTVL.

The V gene is TRBV25-1, the J gene TRBJ1-2; D remains ambiguous. The CDR3 has 14 amino acids. Germline V gene sequence: CDR1 MGHDK, CDR2 SYGVNS. The ends were cut back, 5 bases at V and 1 base at J, with 11 bases in the middle. The CDR3 reads CASSWVGDNYGYTF. CDR3 DNA sequence: TGTGCCAGCAGTTGGGTTGGGGATAACTATGGCTACACCTTC.

J is TRBJ2-1 and V is TRBV21-1; TRBD2 was called by the table and not checked on the DNA. TRBV21-1 is designated a pseudogene. The CDR3 is 18 amino acids. The CDR3 region is CASSTLQISGRAGHEQFF. The CDR3 DNA follows: TGTGCCAGCAGCACCCTCCAGATTAGCGGGAGGGCCGGGCATGAGCAGTTCTTC.

The chain employs TRBV7-6 and TRBJ2-5, with 14 bases aligning to TRBD2. Germline CDR1 is SGHVS and CDR2 is FNYEAQ. J was trimmed by 4 bases and V by 5 bases; bases with no gene match: 3. The CDR3 length is 15 residues. The CDR3 sequence: CASSPGLAGGETQYF. The DNA of the CDR3 is TGTGCCAGCAGCCCAGGACTAGCGGGGGGAGAGACCCAGTACTTC. The whole variable domain, remainder taken from reference TRBV7-6 and TRBJ2-5, is GAGVSQSPRYKVTKRGQDVALRCDPISGHVSLYWYRQALGQGPEFLTYFNYEAQQDKSGLPNDRFSAERPEGSISTLTIQRTEQRDSAMYRCASSPGLAGGETQYFGPGTRLLVL.

V is TRBV28 and J is TRBJ2-7, with TRBD2 matching over 8 bases. V shed 5 bases and J 4 bases; nucleotides not matched to a gene: 7. This CDR3 has 14 residues. Germline V lookup: CDR1 MDHEN, CDR2 SYDVKM. The DNA of the CDR3 is TGTGCCAGCAGTCACGGGGGGGTCGAATACGAGCAGTACTTC. It codes for CASSHGGVEYEQYF.

V and J are TRBV15 and TRBJ2-1; 8 bases line up with TRBD2. CDR3 length equals 13 residues. Looked up from germline, CDR1 is LNHNV and CDR2 is YYDKDF (reference sequence). With 9 bases clipped from V and 8 bases from J, the junction kept 9 bases outside the gene matches. In DNA, the CDR3 is TGTGCCACGCCGGGACTAGGCACAGATGAGCAGTTCTTC. The encoded protein is CATPGLGTDEQFF.

The chain links TRBV19 to TRBJ2-1; no definite D call. There are 12 residues in the CDR3. Trimming took 0 bases from V and 4 from J, leaving 1 base between them. Germline CDR1 reads LNHDA; CDR2 reads SQIVND (reference sequence). CDR3 residues: CASSIDYNEQFF. In DNA, the CDR3 is TGTGCCAGTAGTATAGATTACAATGAGCAGTTCTTC.